This T cell receptor beta chain was identified during a study of memory CD4+ T cells and cytomegalovirus serostatus. Study details: Healthy Belgian adult donors included roughly nine CMV-positive and some 24 CMV-negative people. The study's findings and limits: CMV serostatus prediction reached median AUC approximately 0.95, or 0.91 with US-trained model.

Measured with immunoSEQ multiplex PCR; TCRdb has only the in-frame clones, and not every one. Of about 92,000 clones listed, 75% to 90% were seen once; the top ten hold approximately 4%. This clone has a single count. Its antigen is unknown. Single viable CD3+CD4+CD8-CD45RO+ cells were sorted as the memory CD4+ T cells. Serum IgG to CMV pp150, pp28, p38 and p52 defined serostatus. V was pared by 1 base and J by 6 bases, with 13 bases between. The CDR3 has 15 amino acids. The germline gives CDR1 SGHTA, CDR2 FQGNSA. This TCR was recovered from an adult in good health and CMV-seropositive. The V and J genes are TRBV7-2 and TRBJ1-5, with a tentative D call TRBD1 (5 bases). Sequencing was performed on memory CD4+ T cells from blood. This chain's CDR3 is CASSLGVREAQPQHF. DNA for the CDR3: TGTGCCAGCAGCTTAGGGGTCAGGGAGGCTCAGCCCCAGCATTTT.